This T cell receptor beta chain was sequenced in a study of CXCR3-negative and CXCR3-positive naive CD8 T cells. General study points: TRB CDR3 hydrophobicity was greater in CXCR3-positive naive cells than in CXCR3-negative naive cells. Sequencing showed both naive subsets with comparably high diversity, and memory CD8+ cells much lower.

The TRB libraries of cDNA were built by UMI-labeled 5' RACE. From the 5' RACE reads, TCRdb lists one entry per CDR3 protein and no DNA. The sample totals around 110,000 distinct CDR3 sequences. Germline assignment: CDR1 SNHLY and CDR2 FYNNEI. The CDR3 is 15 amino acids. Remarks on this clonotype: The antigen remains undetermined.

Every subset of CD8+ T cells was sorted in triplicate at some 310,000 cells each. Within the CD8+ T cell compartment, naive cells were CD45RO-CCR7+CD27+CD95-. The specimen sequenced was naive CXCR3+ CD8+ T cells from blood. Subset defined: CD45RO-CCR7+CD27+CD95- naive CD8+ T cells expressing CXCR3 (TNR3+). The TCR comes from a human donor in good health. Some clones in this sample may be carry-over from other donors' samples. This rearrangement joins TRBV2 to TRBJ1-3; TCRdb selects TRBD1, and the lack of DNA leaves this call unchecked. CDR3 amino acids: CASSLDRGPGNTIYF.